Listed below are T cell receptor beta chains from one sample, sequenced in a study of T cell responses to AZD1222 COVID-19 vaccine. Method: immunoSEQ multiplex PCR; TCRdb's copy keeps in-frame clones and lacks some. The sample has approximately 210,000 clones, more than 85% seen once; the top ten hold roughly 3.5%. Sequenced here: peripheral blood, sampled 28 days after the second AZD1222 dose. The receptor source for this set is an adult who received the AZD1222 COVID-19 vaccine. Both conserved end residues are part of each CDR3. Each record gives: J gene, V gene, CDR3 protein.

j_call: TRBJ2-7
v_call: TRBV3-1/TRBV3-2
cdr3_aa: CASSYSGNEQYF

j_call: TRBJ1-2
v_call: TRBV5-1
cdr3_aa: CASSFNAESYTF

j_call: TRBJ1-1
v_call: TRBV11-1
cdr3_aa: CASSLLMVNTEAFF

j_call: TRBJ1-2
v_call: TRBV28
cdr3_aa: CASSSSTGGVSGYTF

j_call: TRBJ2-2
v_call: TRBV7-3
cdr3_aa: CASSPLGTSLTGELFF

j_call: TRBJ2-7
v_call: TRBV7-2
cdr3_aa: CASSLAQLTSPYEQYF

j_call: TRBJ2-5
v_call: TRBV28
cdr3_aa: CATDFGGTGLRETQYF

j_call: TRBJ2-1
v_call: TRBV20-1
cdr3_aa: CSASLRRAGARNEQFF

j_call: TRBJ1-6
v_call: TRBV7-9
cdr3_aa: CASKGREGTTNSPLHF

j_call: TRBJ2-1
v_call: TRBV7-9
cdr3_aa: CASSRDFSYNEQFF

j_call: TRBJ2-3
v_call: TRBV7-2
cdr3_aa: CASSRTSSDTQYF

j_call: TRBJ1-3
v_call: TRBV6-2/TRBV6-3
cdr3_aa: CASSYLGDARGSGNTIYF

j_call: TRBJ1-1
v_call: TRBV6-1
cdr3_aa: CASREMRDYLNTEAFF

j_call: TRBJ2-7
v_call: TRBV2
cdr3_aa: CASSDNGQGWSYEQYF

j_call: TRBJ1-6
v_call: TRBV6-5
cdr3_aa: CASRVGTGRNSPLHF

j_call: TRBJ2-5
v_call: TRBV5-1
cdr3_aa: CASSSGLAAQETQYF

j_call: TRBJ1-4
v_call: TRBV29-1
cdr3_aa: CSAREPNEKLFF

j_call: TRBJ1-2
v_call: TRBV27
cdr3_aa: CASSFTGNYGYTF

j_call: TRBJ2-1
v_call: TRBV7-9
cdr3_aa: CASSPYRNNEQFF

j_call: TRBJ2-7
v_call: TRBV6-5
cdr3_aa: CASSLGGREQYF

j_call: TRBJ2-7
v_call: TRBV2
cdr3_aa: CASIGESSYEQYF

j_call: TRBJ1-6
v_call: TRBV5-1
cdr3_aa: CASSLGSSYNSPLHF

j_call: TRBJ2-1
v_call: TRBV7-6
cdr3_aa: CASSLDPRGRVYNEQFF

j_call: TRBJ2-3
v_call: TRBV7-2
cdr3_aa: CASSQISGRALSDTQYF

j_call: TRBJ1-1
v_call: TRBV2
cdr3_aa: CASLLTGTVNTEAFF

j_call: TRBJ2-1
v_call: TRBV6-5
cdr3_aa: CASSWLRAIDEQFF

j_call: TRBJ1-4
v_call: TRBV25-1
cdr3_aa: CASSLGLQHEKLFF

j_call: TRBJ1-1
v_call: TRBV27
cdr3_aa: CASSLLRDGTTEAFF

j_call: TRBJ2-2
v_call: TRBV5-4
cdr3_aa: CASSLARGRGGELFF

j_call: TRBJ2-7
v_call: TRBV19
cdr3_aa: CASSIELAASYEQYF

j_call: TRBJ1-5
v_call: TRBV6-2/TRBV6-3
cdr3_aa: CASSYMRGGGQPQHF

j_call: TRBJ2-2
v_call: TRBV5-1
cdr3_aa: CASSLNTGELFF